Detailed here is one TCR beta chain. This CDR3 is 16 amino acids long. This specimen comes from a study of cytomegalovirus exposure and HLA in healthy donors. The primer mix had 60 Vbeta and 13 Jbeta primers. Sequenced by immunoSEQ multiplex PCR; TCRdb stores in-frame clones only, minus some. The sample shows about 200,000 clones, around 75% of them seen only once. The sequence was obtained from a woman aged 25 to 39 in good health and CMV-seronegative. Sample: PBMCs. The rearrangement links TRBV21-1 to TRBJ1-2. TRBV21-1 is flagged as a pseudogene. The CDR3 DNA sequence: TGTGCCAGCAGCACCTCCCGGGCCTCGGGGGACTATGGCTACACCTTC. Its protein product is CASSTSRASGDYGYTF.